This T cell receptor (beta chain) was recorded in a study of blood T cell repertoires in COVID-19. Study context: COVID-19 samples from acute and convalescent phases originated in the United States, Italy and Spain. Sample material is recorded as cDNA or gDNA derived from T cells, B-cell-depleted T cells, or PBMCs.

Authors' processing steps: Estimation of nucleated cell counts was performed using reference gene primer amplification. Repertoires were generated with immunoSEQ multiplex PCR, while TCRdb's copy carries only in-frame clones and drops some. Clone size and the V and J calls come from that table; the DNA yielded D and trimming. The repertoire holds about 120,000 clones, with 70% to 90% as singletons. The CDR3 sequence is 15 residues long. With V trimmed by 4 bases and J by 5 bases, 11 bases remained unmatched. Germline V gives CDR1 SEHNR, CDR2 FQNEAQ (reference sequence). The genes are TRBV7-9 and TRBJ2-7; TRBD2 agrees at 7 bases. Sequenced sample: peripheral blood. The receptor comes from a man in his 60s with acute or convalescent COVID-19. The CDR3 coding sequence is TGTGCCAGCAGCTACCCAACGGGAGGCATCCACGAGCAGTACTTC. It translates to CASSYPTGGIHEQYF. Together with reference TRBV7-9 and TRBJ2-7, the CDR3 gives the full variable domain: DTGVSQNPRHKITKRGQNVTFRCDPISEHNRLYWYRQTLGQGPEFLTYFQNEAQLEKSRLLSDRFSAERPKGSFSTLEIQRTEQGDSAMYLCASSYPTGGIHEQYFGPGTRLTVT.